The TCR beta chain under discussion was sequenced for a study of early T cells in non-severe SARS-CoV-2 infection. The CDR3 loop spans 14 amino acids. V dropped 3 bases and J dropped 2 bases, with 12 bases sitting between them. Per the germline V gene, CDR1 is SGHKS and CDR2 is YYEKEE (reference sequence). This clonotype has ten or more counts. Unique molecular identifiers were attached to individual cDNA molecules. TCRdb reanalysed the 5' RACE reads using MiXCR and keeps one entry per CDR3 protein. This table holds about 34,000 distinct CDR3 sequences, roughly 7.1% found once. The V call is TRBV5-5, the J call TRBJ2-7; D may match TRBD1 or TRBD2 (5 bases each). The receptor was isolated from an adult who was a healthcare worker with PCR-confirmed SARS-CoV-2 infection or an uninfected control (not recorded which). Specimen: whole blood, collected at baseline. The CDR3: CASSSAGTAYEQYF. The CDR3 coding sequence is TGTGCCAGCAGCTCTGCCGGGACGGCCTACGAGCAGTACTTC. The full variable domain, rest sourced from reference TRBV5-5 and TRBJ2-7, is DAGVTQSPTHLIKTRGQQVTLRCSPISGHKSVSWYQQVLGQGPQFIFQYYEKEERGRGNFPDRFSARQFPNYSSELNVNALLLGDSALYLCASSSAGTAYEQYFGPGTRLTVT.